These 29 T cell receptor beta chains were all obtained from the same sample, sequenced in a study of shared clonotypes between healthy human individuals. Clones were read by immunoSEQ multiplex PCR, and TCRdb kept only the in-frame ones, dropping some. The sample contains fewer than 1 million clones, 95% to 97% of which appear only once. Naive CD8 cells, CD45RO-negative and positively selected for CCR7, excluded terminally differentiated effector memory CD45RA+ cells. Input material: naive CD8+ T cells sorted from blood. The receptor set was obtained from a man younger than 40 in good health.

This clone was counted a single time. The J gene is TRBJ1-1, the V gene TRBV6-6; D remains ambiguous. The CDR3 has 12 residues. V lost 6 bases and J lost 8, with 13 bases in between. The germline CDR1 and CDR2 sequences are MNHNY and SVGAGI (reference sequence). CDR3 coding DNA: TGTGCCAGCAGCCCCCCCAGTCCCGAAGCTTTCTTT. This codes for CASSPPSPEAFF.

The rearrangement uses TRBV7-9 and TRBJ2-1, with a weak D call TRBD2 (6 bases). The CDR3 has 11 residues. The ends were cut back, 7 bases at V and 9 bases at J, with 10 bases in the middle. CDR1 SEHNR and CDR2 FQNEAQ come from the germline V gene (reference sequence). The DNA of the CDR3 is TGTGCCAGCACCCGGGGGAGTGAGCAGTTCTTC. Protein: CASTRGSEQFF.

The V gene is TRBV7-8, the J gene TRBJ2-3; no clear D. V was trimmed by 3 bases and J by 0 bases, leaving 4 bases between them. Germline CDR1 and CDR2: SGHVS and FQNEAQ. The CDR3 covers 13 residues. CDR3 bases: TGTGCCAGCAGCTTTCTTAGCACAGATACGCAGTATTTT. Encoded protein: CASSFLSTDTQYF.

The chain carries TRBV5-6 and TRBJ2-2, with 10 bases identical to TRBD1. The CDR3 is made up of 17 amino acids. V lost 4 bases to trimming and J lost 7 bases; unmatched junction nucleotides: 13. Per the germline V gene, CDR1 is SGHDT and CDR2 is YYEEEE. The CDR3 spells CASSPISRQGAGGELFF. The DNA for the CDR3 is TGTGCCAGCAGCCCAATATCCCGACAGGGGGCCGGCGGGGAGCTGTTTTTT.

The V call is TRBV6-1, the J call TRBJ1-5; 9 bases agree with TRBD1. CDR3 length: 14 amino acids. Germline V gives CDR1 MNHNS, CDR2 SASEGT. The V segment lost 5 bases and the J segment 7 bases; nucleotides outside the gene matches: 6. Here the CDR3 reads CASSIGQGTQPQHF. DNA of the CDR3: TGTGCCAGCAGTATAGGACAGGGGACCCAGCCCCAGCATTTT.

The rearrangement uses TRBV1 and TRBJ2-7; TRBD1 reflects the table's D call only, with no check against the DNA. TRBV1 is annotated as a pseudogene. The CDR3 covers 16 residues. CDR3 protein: CTSSPPRKGMRNEQYF. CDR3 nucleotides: TGCACCAGCAGCCCTCCACGGAAGGGGATGCGGAACGAGCAGTACTTC.

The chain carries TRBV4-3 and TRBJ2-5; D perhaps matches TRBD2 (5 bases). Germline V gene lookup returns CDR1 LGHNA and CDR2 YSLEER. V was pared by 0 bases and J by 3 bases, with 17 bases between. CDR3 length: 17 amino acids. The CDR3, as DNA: TGCGCCAGCAGCCAAGAAAGAGGCATAGCGCTCGAAGAGACCCAGTACTTC. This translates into CASSQERGIALEETQYF.

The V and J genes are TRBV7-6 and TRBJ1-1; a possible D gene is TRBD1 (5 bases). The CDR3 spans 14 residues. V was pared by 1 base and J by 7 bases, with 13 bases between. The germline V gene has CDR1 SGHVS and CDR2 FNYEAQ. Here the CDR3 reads CASSLDPQRGEAFF. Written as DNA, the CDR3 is TGTGCCAGCAGCTTAGATCCACAGAGGGGTGAAGCTTTCTTT.

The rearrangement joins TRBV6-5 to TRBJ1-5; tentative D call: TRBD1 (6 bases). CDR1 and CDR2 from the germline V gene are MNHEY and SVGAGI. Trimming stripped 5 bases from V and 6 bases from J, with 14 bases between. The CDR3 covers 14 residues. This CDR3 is CASSPGTWGQPQHF. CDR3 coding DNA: TGTGCCAGCAGTCCCGGGACATGGGGTCAGCCCCAGCATTTT.

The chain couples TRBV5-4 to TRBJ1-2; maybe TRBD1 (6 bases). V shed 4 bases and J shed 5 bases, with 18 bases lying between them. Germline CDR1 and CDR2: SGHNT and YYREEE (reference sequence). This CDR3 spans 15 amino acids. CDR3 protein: CASSLSDSLVYGYTF. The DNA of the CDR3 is TGTGCCAGCAGCCTATCGGACAGCCTAGTTTATGGCTACACCTTC.

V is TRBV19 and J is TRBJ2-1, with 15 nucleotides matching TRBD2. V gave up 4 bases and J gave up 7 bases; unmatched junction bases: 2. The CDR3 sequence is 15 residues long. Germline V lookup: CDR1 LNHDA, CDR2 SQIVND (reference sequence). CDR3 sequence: CASSTGLAGGNEQFF. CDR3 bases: TGTGCCAGTAGTACCGGACTAGCGGGAGGGAATGAGCAGTTCTTC.

This CDR3 is CATSFSSDTQYF. CDR3 DNA sequence: TGTGCCACCAGCTTTAGCTCAGATACGCAGTATTTT. The chain carries TRBV15 and TRBJ2-3; no clear D gene. The CDR3 is made up of 12 amino acids. V was cut by 5 bases and J by 4 bases, with 7 bases left in between. CDR1 is LNHNV, CDR2 YYDKDF, per germline (reference sequence).

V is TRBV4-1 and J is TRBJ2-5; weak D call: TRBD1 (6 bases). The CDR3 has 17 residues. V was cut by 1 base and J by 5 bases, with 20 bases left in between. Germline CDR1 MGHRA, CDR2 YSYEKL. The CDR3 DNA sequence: TGCGCCAGCAGCCAAGCCCCAAGAGGGACAACCGGCGAGACCCAGTACTTC. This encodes CASSQAPRGTTGETQYF.

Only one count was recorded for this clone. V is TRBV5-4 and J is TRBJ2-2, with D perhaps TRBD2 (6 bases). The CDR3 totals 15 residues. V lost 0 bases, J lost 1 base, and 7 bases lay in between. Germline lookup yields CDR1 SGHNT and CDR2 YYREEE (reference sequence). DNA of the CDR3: TGTGCCAGCAGCTTGGGACTAGGGAACACCGGGGAGCTGTTTTTT. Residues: CASSLGLGNTGELFF.

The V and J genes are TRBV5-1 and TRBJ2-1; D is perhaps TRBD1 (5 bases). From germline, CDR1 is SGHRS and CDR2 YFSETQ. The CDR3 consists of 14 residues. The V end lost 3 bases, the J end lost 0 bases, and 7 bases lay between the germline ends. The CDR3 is CASSSDNSYNEQFF. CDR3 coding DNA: TGCGCCAGCAGCTCGGACAACTCCTACAATGAGCAGTTCTTC. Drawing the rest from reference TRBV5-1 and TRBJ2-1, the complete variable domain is KAGVTQTPRYLIKTRGQQVTLSCSPISGHRSVSWYQQTPGQGLQFLFEYFSETQRNKGNFPGRFSGRQFSNSRSEMNVSTLELGDSALYLCASSSDNSYNEQFFGPGTRLTVL.

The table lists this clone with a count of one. The CDR3 DNA follows: TGCGCCAGCAGCCAAGATGATCGAGACGGGGAGCTGTTTTTT. Its translation: CASSQDDRDGELFF. The genes are TRBV4-1 and TRBJ2-2; D uncertain. The CDR3 loop spans 14 amino acids. Germline assignment: CDR1 MGHRA and CDR2 YSYEKL. Trimming left V 0 bases short and J 7 bases short, with 9 bases between.

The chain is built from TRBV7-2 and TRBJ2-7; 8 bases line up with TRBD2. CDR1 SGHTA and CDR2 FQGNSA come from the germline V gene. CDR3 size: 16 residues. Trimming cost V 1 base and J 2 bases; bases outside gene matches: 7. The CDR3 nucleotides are TGTGCCAGCAGCTTAGACCCTGGACTAGCAGCCTACGAGCAGTACTTC. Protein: CASSLDPGLAAYEQYF.

CDR3 DNA: TGTGCCAGCAGTGAATACCCCAGACTAGCGTTCGAGCAGTACTTC. This encodes CASSEYPRLAFEQYF. The chain links TRBV6-1 to TRBJ2-7; 8 bases agree with TRBD2. V lost 2 bases, J lost 6 bases, and 9 bases stayed unmatched. CDR3 length: 15 amino acids. Germline CDR1 reads MNHNS; CDR2 reads SASEGT.

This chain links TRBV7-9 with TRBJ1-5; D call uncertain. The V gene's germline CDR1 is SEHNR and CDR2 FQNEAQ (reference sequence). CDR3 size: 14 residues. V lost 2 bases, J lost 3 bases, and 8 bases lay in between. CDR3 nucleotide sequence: TGTGCCAGCAGCTTACCCGGGGTCAATCAGCCCCAGCATTTT. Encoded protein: CASSLPGVNQPQHF. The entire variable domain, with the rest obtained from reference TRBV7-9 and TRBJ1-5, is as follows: DTGVSQNPRHKITKRGQNVTFRCDPISEHNRLYWYRQTLGQGPEFLTYFQNEAQLEKSRLLSDRFSAERPKGSFSTLEIQRTEQGDSAMYLCASSLPGVNQPQHFGDGTRLSIL.

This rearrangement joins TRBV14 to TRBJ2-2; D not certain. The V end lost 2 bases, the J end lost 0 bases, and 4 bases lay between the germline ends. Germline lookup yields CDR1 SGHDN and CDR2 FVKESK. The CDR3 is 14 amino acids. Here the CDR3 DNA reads TGTGCCAGCAGCCAACTTTCGAACACCGGGGAGCTGTTTTTT. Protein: CASSQLSNTGELFF. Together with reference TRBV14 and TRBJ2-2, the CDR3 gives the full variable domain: EAGVTQFPSHSVIEKGQTVTLRCDPISGHDNLYWYRRVMGKEIKFLLHFVKESKQDESGMPNNRFLAERTGGTYSTLKVQPAELEDSGVYFCASSQLSNTGELFFGEGSRLTVL.

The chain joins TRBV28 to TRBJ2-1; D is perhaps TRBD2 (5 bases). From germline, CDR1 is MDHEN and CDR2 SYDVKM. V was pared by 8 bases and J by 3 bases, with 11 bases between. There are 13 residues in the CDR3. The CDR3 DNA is TGTGCCAGCGAAAGAAGCGGCTACAATGAGCAGTTCTTC. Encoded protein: CASERSGYNEQFF.

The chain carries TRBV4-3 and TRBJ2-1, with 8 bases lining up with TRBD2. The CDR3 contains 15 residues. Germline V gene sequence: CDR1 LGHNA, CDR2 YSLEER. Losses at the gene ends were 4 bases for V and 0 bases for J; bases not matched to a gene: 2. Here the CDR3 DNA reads TGCGCCAGCAGCCCCGGGAGGGCCTCCTACAATGAGCAGTTCTTC. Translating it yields CASSPGRASYNEQFF.

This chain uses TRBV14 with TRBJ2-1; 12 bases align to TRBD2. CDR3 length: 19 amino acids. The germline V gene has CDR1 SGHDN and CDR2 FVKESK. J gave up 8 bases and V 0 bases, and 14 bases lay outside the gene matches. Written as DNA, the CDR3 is TGTGCCAGCAGCCAAGACGTCTTCCGACTAGCGGGGGTTAACGATGAGCAGTTCTTC. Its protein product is CASSQDVFRLAGVNDEQFF. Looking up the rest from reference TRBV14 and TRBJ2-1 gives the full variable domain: EAGVTQFPSHSVIEKGQTVTLRCDPISGHDNLYWYRRVMGKEIKFLLHFVKESKQDESGMPNNRFLAERTGGTYSTLKVQPAELEDSGVYFCASSQDVFRLAGVNDEQFFGPGTRLTVL.

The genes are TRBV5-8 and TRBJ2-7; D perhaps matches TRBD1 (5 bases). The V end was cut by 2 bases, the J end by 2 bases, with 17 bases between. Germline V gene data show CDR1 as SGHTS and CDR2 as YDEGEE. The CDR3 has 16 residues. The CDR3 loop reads CASSLLPGALTYEQYF. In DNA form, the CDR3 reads TGTGCCAGCAGCTTACTCCCTGGGGCCCTTACCTACGAGCAGTACTTC.

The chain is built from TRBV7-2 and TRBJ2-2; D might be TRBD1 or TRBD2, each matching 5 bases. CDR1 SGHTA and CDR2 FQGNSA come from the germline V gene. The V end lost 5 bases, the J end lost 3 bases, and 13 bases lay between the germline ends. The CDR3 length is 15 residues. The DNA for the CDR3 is TGTGCCAGCAGCATCAGGGTGAGGGACACCGGGGAGCTGTTTTTT. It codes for CASSIRVRDTGELFF.

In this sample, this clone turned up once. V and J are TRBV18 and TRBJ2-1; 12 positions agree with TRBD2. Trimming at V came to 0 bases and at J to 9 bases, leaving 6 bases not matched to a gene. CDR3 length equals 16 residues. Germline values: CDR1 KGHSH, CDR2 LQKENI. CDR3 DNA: TGTGCCAGCTCACCACCTCTAGCGGGAGGGCCGGGTGAGCAGTTCTTC. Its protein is CASSPPLAGGPGEQFF.

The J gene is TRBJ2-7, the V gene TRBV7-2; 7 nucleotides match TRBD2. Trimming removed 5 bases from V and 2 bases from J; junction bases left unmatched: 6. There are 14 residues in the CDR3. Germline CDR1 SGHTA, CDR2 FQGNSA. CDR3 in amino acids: CASSASGNTYEQYF. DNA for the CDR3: TGTGCCAGCAGCGCAAGCGGGAATACCTACGAGCAGTACTTC. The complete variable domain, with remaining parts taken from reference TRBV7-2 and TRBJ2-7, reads GAGVSQSPSNKVTEKGKDVELRCDPISGHTALYWYRQSLGQGLEFLIYFQGNSAPDKSGLPSDRFSAERTGGSVSTLTIQRTQQEDSAVYLCASSASGNTYEQYFGPGTRLTVT.

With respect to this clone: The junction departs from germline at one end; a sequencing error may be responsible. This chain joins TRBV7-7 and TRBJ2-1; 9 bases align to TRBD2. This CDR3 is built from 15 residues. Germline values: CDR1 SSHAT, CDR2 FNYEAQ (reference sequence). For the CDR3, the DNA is TGTGCTAGCAGCTTAGGTGCTAGCGGGACCTATGAGCAGTTCTTC. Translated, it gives CASSLGASGTYEQFF.

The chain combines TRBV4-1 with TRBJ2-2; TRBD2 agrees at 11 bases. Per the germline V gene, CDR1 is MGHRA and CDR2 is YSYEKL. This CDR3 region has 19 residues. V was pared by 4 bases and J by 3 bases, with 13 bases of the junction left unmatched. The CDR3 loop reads CASSPGSGLAGGYTGELFF. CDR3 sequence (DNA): TGCGCCAGCAGCCCAGGAAGTGGGCTAGCGGGAGGCTACACCGGGGAGCTGTTTTTT.